The subject of this entry is one T cell receptor beta chain. Produced via immunoSEQ multiplex PCR; TCRdb's table is partial and in-frame only. The sample yields approximately 14,000 clones, about 90% seen once. The CDR3 covers 15 residues. Germline lookup yields CDR1 MNHNS and CDR2 SASEGT. V was shortened by 9 bases and J by 0 bases, with 15 bases between the two germline ends. Time point described: newly diagnosed, previously untreated cHL patient sample. PBMCs, once thawed, yielded CD8+ T cells isolated by magnetic negative selection. This entry belongs to a study of PD-1 blockade in classical Hodgkin lymphoma.

The sample consisted of CD8+ T cells from blood. The receptor was derived from a human donor with classical Hodgkin lymphoma. The chain joins TRBV6-1 to TRBJ2-4; D unresolved. CDR3 loop: CARPKRPLAKNIQYF. The CDR3 DNA is TGTGCCAGACCGAAGCGACCTCTAGCCAAAAACATTCAGTACTTC.